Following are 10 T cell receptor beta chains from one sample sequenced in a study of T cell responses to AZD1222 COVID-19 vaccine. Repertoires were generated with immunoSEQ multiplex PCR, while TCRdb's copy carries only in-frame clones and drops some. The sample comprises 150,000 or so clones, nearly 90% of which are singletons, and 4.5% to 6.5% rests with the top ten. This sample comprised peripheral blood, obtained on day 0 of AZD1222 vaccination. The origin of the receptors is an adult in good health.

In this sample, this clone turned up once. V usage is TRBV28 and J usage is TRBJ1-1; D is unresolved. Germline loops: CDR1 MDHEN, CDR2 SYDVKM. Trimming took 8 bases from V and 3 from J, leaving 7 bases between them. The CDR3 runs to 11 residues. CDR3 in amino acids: CASLKYTEAFF. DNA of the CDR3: TGTGCCAGCTTGAAGTACACTGAAGCTTTCTTT.

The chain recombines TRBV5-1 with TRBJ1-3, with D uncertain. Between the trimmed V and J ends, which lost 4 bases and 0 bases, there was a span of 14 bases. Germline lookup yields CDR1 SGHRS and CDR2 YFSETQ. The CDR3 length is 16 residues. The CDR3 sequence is CASSPGDTSSGNTIYF. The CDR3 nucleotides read TGCGCCAGCAGCCCGGGCGACACGAGCTCTGGAAACACCATATATTTT.

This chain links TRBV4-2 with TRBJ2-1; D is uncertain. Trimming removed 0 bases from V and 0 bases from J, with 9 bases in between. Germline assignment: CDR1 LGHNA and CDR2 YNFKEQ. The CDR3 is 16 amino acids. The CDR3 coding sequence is TGTGCCAGCAGCCAAGAGGAATCGGACTCCTACAATGAGCAGTTCTTC. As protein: CASSQEESDSYNEQFF.

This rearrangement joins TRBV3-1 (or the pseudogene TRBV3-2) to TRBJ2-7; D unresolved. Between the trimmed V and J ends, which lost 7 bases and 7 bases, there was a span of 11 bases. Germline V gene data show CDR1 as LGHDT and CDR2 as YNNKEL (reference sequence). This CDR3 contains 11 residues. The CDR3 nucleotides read TGTGCCAGCACGTCCCGAGCAGAGCAGTACTTC. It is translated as CASTSRAEQYF.

This CDR3 reads CASSLTSGMGETQYF. The CDR3 nucleotides are TGTGCCAGCAGCTTAACTAGCGGGATGGGTGAGACCCAGTACTTC. The V gene is TRBV7-3, the J gene TRBJ2-5, with 8 bases that match TRBD2. The CDR3 runs to 15 residues. Germline loops: CDR1 SGHTA, CDR2 FQGTGA. V shed 0 bases, J shed 5 bases, and the junction held 5 bases outside the gene matches.

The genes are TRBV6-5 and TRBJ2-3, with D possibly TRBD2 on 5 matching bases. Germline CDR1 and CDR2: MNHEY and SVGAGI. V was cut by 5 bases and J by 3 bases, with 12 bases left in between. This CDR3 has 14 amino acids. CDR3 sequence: CASSPLEGTDTQYF. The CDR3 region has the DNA TGTGCCAGCAGTCCCCTTGAGGGAACAGATACGCAGTATTTT.

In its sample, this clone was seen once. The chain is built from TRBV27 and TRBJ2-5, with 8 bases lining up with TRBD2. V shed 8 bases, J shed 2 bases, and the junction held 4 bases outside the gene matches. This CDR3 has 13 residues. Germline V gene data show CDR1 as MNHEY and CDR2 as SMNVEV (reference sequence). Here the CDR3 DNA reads TGTGCCAGCCGGGCTAGCGGGCAAGAGACCCAGTACTTC. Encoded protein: CASRASGQETQYF.

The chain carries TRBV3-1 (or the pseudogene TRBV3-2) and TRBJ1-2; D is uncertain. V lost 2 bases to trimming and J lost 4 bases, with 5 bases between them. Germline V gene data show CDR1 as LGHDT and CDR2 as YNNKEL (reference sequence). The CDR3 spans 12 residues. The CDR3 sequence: CASSQIAYGYTF. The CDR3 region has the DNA TGTGCCAGCAGCCAAATAGCCTATGGCTACACCTTC.

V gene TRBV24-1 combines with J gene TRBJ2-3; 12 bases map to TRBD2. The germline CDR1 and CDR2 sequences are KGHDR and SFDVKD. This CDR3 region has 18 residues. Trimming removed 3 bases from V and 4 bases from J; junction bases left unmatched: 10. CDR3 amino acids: CATSDLPTSGRGSDTQYF. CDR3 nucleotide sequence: TGTGCCACCAGTGATCTGCCGACTAGCGGGAGAGGGTCAGATACGCAGTATTTT.

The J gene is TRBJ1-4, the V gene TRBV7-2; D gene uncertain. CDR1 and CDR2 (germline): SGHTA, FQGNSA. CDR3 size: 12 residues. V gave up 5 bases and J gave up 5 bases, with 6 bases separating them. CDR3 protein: CASSARNEKLFF. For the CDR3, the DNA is TGTGCCAGCAGCGCCAGAAATGAAAAACTGTTTTTT.